This entry is about one T cell receptor (beta chain). At least ten counts were recorded for this clonotype. The clone's antigen remains unknown. No quality values exist for individual bases; no much larger clone is one base distant. This entry belongs to a study of identical twins' blood T cells (dated by TCRdb to the early 2010s). Context from the whole study: The approximately twelve libraries, six for the alpha chain and six for the beta chain, yielded 45 million to 55 million Illumina reads in total. TCR alpha and beta chain repertoires of three pairs of monozygous twins were compared using next-generation sequencing to assess genetic influence on repertoire formation. Overall study outcomes, separate from this receptor: Because the twins were reared together, environmental influences could not be excluded as an explanation for twin similarity. Looking at the most abundant TCRbeta clonotypes, every donor had more CDR3 sequences in common with her twin than with unrelated donors. V gene usage was reported to be markedly more similar within twin pairs than between unrelated donors, even among non-selected out-of-frame TCRbeta clonotypes. The proposed role of the TCRalpha J segment in MHC recognition during thymic selection was stated to require validation by independent studies. How many CDR3 clonotypes two donors shared depended mainly on the product of their cloneset sizes, and the twins did not clearly stray from this trend.

The library was produced with 5' RACE. Sequencing instrument: Illumina Genome Analyzer IIx. RNA-based TCR cDNA libraries were prepared by a previously described protocol with several modifications. To prevent cross-contamination, sample-specific barcodes were introduced on both ends of each TCR cDNA library during cDNA synthesis and amplification. The original methods were these. Each library contained about 2.2 to 3.6 million CDR3-containing reads, and somewhere between about 100,000 and nearly 500,000 clonotypes were identified for each individual. Reads carrying improper barcode index combinations were removed, after which the MiTCR software was used to build a cloneset for each library. During the assembly of CDR3 clonotypes by MiTCR, low-quality reads were filtered or rescued and PCR and sequencing errors were corrected. Artificial out-of-frame clonotypes were mapped to in-frame sequences, with one indel allowed in the CDR3, and then removed. Similarity of V and J gene usage between donors was measured as Jensen-Shannon divergence divided by mean entropy. TCRdb took the public reads, trimmed them with fastp at Q25, ran MiXCR for clone calling and kept in-frame beta chains. Here each entry gathers all rows of one CDR3 protein and keeps the most common genes and DNA. For this entry, the V and J calls and clone size follow TCRdb and not the study's own pipeline. The sample profile shows roughly 380,000 distinct CDR3 sequences; 28% of them were found once. The top ten clones comprise about 6.1% of the sample.

Six healthy women forming three monozygous twin pairs were used as donors. All three twin pairs had been reared together, and it was thought likely that the same infectious agents and vaccines had been met by these twin pairs. RNA was isolated from peripheral blood mononuclear cells and used to prepare TCR cDNA libraries. From the germline V gene, CDR1 is SGHDN and CDR2 is FVKESK. Trimming takes 1 base from V and 0 bases from J, and the germline ends sit 1 base apart. The CDR3 spans 13 residues, from the cysteine through the phenylalanine. Only the CDR3 part of the read is kept: 39 bases, read in frame from the first base.

Sequencing was carried out using PBMCs. The clonotype originates from a woman between 18 and 55 years old in good health. The chain is made from TRBV14 and TRBJ1-3; no confident D gene assignment can be made. The CDR3 in this case is CASSQVSGNTIYF. The DNA sequence follows: TGTGCCAGCAGCCAAGTCTCTGGAAACACCATATATTTT. Where the CDR3 stops, the reference TRBV14 and TRBJ1-3 genes take over; the full variable domain is EAGVTQFPSHSVIEKGQTVTLRCDPISGHDNLYWYRRVMGKEIKFLLHFVKESKQDESGMPNNRFLAERTGGTYSTLKVQPAELEDSGVYFCASSQVSGNTIYFGEGSWLTVV.